The 16 T cell receptor beta chains presented below share a single source sample, sequenced in a study of blood T cells in healthy people across ages. Through a sample-barcoded 5' primer and a J-beta primer mix, a second PCR was run for roughly 6 to 11 cycles. TCRdb ran MiXCR on the 5' RACE reads and lists one entry per CDR3 protein. This sample carries roughly 1,800,000 distinct CDR3 sequences, roughly 52% of them seen once, and the ten largest clones take over 2%. Source material: blood. The receptors originated from a woman aged 40 to 50 in good health.

This clonotype was counted only a few times. The V and J genes are TRBV29-1 and TRBJ2-7; 7 nucleotides line up with TRBD1. CDR1 and CDR2 (germline): SQVTM, ANQGSEA. Unmatched junction bases numbered 10, after V lost 4 bases and J lost 4 bases. The CDR3 has 14 amino acids. The CDR3 nucleotides read TGCAGCGTTGTCCCCGACAGGGTTCTTTACGAGCAGTACTTC. It is translated as CSVVPDRVLYEQYF.

The V and J genes are TRBV27 and TRBJ2-3; D gene uncertain. Germline CDR1 is MNHEY and CDR2 is SMNVEV (reference sequence). The CDR3 loop spans 13 amino acids. This CDR3 reads CDTLGPSTDTQYF. For the CDR3, the DNA is TGTGACACCCTAGGACCTAGCACAGATACGCAGTATTTT.

There are a few counts of this clonotype. The chain uses TRBV7-2 and TRBJ2-4; D gene ambiguous. Trimming cost V 1 base and J 0 bases, with 13 bases left between them. Per germline, CDR1 SGHTA and CDR2 FQGNSA. The CDR3 has 17 amino acids. CDR3 protein: CASSLVGGNLAKNIQYF. The CDR3 DNA reads as TGTGCCAGCAGCTTAGTGGGCGGTAACCTAGCCAAAAACATTCAGTACTTC.

V and J are TRBV4-3 and TRBJ2-1; the match to TRBD2 covers 8 bases. The CDR3 is made up of 17 amino acids. Per the germline V gene, CDR1 is LGHNA and CDR2 is YSLEER. V lost 1 base, J lost 8 bases, and 13 bases stayed unmatched. The CDR3 loop is CASSQVALAGGPDEQFF. CDR3 DNA sequence: TGCGCCAGCAGCCAAGTAGCTCTAGCGGGCGGTCCAGATGAGCAGTTCTTC.

This clonotype turned up a few times. The chain links TRBV29-1 to TRBJ2-3, with TRBD2 matching over 9 bases. Germline V gene data show CDR1 as SQVTM and CDR2 as ANQGSEA. The V and J ends lost 1 base and 1 base, in that order; junction bases with no gene match: 6. The CDR3 spans 16 residues. The CDR3 here is CSVEGAERGGTDTQYF. The CDR3 DNA sequence: TGCAGCGTTGAAGGCGCCGAGCGGGGGGGCACAGATACGCAGTATTTT.

Turning to this clonotype: The junction shows a germline mismatch at one end, possibly a read error. The rearrangement joins TRBV7-9 to TRBJ2-5, with TRBD1 matching over 12 bases. The J call is doubtful: the DNA matches TRBJ2-7 better. Germline V gene sequence: CDR1 SEHNR, CDR2 FQNEAQ (reference sequence). The length of the CDR3 is 15 residues. The CDR3 sequence: CASRGQGAFSHEQYF. DNA of the CDR3: TGTGCCAGCAGGGGACAGGGGGCATTCTCCCACGAGCAGTACTTC.

This chain uses TRBV28 with TRBJ2-5; D unresolved. V shed 7 bases and J shed 2 bases, with 11 bases lying between them. The CDR3 loop spans 13 amino acids. Germline V gives CDR1 MDHEN, CDR2 SYDVKM. The CDR3 reads CASIRHQQETQYF. CDR3 DNA: TGTGCCAGCATAAGACACCAACAAGAGACCCAGTACTTC.

This clonotype was counted only a few times. V usage is TRBV27 and J usage is TRBJ2-3; unclear D gene. V was pared by 0 bases and J by 0 bases, with 10 bases between. Germline loops: CDR1 MNHEY, CDR2 SMNVEV (reference sequence). The CDR3 has 16 residues. For the CDR3, the DNA is TGTGCCAGCAGTTTATCGGGCTCGTTTAGCACAGATACGCAGTATTTT. Encoded protein: CASSLSGSFSTDTQYF.

Comments on this clonotype: A much larger clone lies one base from this, so it may be a read error. The J gene is TRBJ2-1, the V gene TRBV6-2 or TRBV6-3; 9 bases match TRBD2. J was trimmed by 6 bases and V by 0 bases; bases with no gene match: 9. Looked up from germline, CDR1 is MNHEY and CDR2 is SVGEGT. CDR3 length: 17 amino acids. The CDR3 is CASSYSPTSGLCNEQFF. DNA of the CDR3: TGTGCCAGCAGTTACTCTCCTACTAGCGGGTTATGCAATGAGCAGTTCTTC.

This clonotype turned up a few times. V is TRBV5-1 and J is TRBJ1-2; the D is unclear. The V end was cut by 2 bases, the J end by 9 bases, with 20 bases between. The CDR3 has 15 amino acids. CDR1 and CDR2 from the germline V gene are SGHRS and YFSETQ. CDR3 residues: CASSFKETAADSYTF. In DNA form, the CDR3 reads TGCGCCAGCAGCTTTAAGGAGACGGCTGCGGATAGCTACACCTTC.

The chain links TRBV7-3 to TRBJ1-1; D ambiguous. Trimming pared 3 bases from V and 0 bases from J, leaving 5 bases between. Germline CDR1 reads SGHTA; CDR2 reads FQGTGA. The CDR3 is 13 amino acids. This CDR3 reads CASSFEVNTEAFF. The CDR3 DNA reads as TGTGCCAGCAGCTTTGAAGTGAACACTGAAGCTTTCTTT. Drawing the rest from reference TRBV7-3 and TRBJ1-1, the complete variable domain is GAGVSQTPSNKVTEKGKYVELRCDPISGHTALYWYRQSLGQGPEFLIYFQGTGAADDSGLPNDRFFAVRPEGSVSTLKIQRTERGDSAVYLCASSFEVNTEAFFGQGTRLTVV.

This clonotype has more than one count but fewer than ten. V is TRBV7-3 and J is TRBJ2-6; no clear D gene. V lost 3 bases to trimming and J lost 0 bases, with 9 bases between them. The CDR3 is 16 amino acids. The germline gives CDR1 SGHTA, CDR2 FQGTGA. The CDR3 bases are TGTGCCAGCAGCTTGGGGTTTGTCTCTGGGGCCAACGTCCTGACTTTC. It specifies CASSLGFVSGANVLTF.

V is TRBV20-1 and J is TRBJ2-7; D gene unclear. The J call is doubtful: the DNA matches TRBJ2-1 better. The CDR3 covers 12 residues. CDR1 and CDR2 from the germline V gene are DFQATT and SNEGSKA (reference sequence). DNA for the CDR3: TGCAGTGCTAGTGAAGGCTGCAATGAGCAGTTCTTC. Amino acid sequence: CSASEGCNEQFF.

The V call is TRBV20-1, the J call TRBJ2-3, with 7 bases that match TRBD2. J lost 0 bases, V lost 1 base, and 4 bases had no gene match. The CDR3 has 15 amino acids. The germline V gene has CDR1 DFQATT and CDR2 SNEGSKA (reference sequence). CDR3: CSARAQRGSTDTQYF. The CDR3 DNA follows: TGCAGTGCTAGAGCCCAGCGGGGTAGCACAGATACGCAGTATTTT.

This clonotype has a handful of counts. This chain uses TRBV6-2 or TRBV6-3 with TRBJ2-5, with 9 bases that match TRBD1. Germline V lookup: CDR1 MNHEY, CDR2 SVGEGT. There are 16 residues in the CDR3. The V gene end was trimmed by 6 bases and the J gene end by 2 bases; junction bases not matched to a gene: 10. CDR3 region: CASRPASGTGQETQYF. Here the CDR3 DNA reads TGTGCCAGCAGACCTGCTTCCGGGACAGGGCAAGAGACCCAGTACTTC.

Comments on this clonotype: Germline is not matched at one junction end, which may reflect a read error. This chain uses TRBV6-2 or TRBV6-3 with TRBJ1-2, with D unresolved. CDR1 MNHEY and CDR2 SVGEGT come from the germline V gene. The CDR3 is 12 amino acids. The CDR3 protein is CAGSDTLDSYTF. The CDR3 coding sequence is TGTGCCGGCAGTGACACCCTGGATAGCTACACCTTC.